A selection of T cell receptor beta chains follows, all from one sample in a study of T cell repertoires in cytomegalovirus infection. TCRdb reprocessed the reads with MiXCR, giving one entry per CDR3 protein. The sample lists 250,000 to 400,000 distinct CDR3 sequences, about 25% occurring once. Their cognate antigens are unknown. Sequencing used cultured PBMCs, obtained from culture after CMV antigen stimulation. The source of these receptors is a human donor in good health (CMV status not recorded). Some clones in this sample may be carry-over from other donors' samples. CDR3s include the opening cysteine and the closing phenylalanine or tryptophan. The D gene is left open where the match is weak. For some rows the clone size is stated as once, few or many, or as a class when expanded; others skip it.

clone size	D gene	V gene	J gene	CDR3 protein	CDR3 DNA
NA	NA	TRBV27	TRBJ1-5	CASSSALGTLANQPQHF	TGTGCCAGCAGTTCCGCCCTTGGGACACTAGCTAATCAGCCCCAGCATTTT
many	NA	TRBV7-3	TRBJ2-7	CASSLGSRGEQYF	TGTGCCAGCAGCCTAGGGTCCAGAGGCGAGCAGTACTTC
many	NA	TRBV7-2	TRBJ2-1	CASSLVQGQYNEQFF	TGTGCCAGCAGCTTAGTGCAGGGGCAGTACAATGAGCAGTTCTTC
few	TRBD1	TRBV5-5	TRBJ1-1	CASSLVLAGGGNTEAFF	TGTGCCAGCAGCTTGGTTCTGGCAGGGGGCGGGAACACTGAAGCTTTCTTT
NA	NA	TRBV19	TRBJ2-6	CASIRGASGANVLTF	TGTGCCAGTATCCGCGGGGCCTCTGGGGCCAACGTCCTGACTTTC
few	TRBD2	TRBV20-1	TRBJ2-5	CSATTSGIVVTRKTQYF	TGCAGTGCTACTACTAGCGGGATAGTCGTCACTCGGAAGACCCAGTACTTC
few	TRBD2	TRBV27	TRBJ2-1	CACRFSGKPGEQFF	TGTGCCTGCCGATTTAGCGGGAAACCGGGTGAGCAGTTCTTC
few	TRBD2	TRBV18	TRBJ2-6	CASSSTGGTGANVLTF	TGTGCCAGCTCATCCACGGGGGGAACCGGGGCCAACGTCCTGACTTTC
NA	NA	TRBV6-5	TRBJ2-2	CASSYSSSAGGELFF	TGTGCCAGCAGTTACTCGAGCAGCGCGGGCGGGGAGCTGTTTTTT
few	TRBD2	TRBV2	TRBJ2-1	CASSEDDSGSPLWSEQFF	TGTGCCAGCAGTGAAGATGATAGCGGGAGCCCCTTATGGAGTGAGCAGTTCTTC
NA	NA	TRBV14	TRBJ1-2	CASSPSKVDGYTF	TGTGCCAGCAGCCCTTCGAAAGTGGATGGCTACACCTTC
many	NA	TRBV7-2	TRBJ2-3	CASSLERGRHTQYF	TGTGCCAGCAGCTTAGAAAGAGGACGGCATACGCAGTATTTT
NA	NA	TRBV6-2/TRBV6-3	TRBJ1-5	CASSFQGGSNQPQHF	TGTGCCAGCAGTTTCCAGGGAGGTAGCAATCAGCCCCAGCATTTT
many	TRBD1	TRBV7-9	TRBJ2-5	CASSSTRTGDFQETQYF	TGTGCCAGCAGCTCAACCAGGACAGGGGACTTCCAAGAGACCCAGTACTTC
NA	NA	TRBV29-1	TRBJ2-7	CSVTLEQYF	TGCAGCGTCACTCTCGAGCAGTACTTC
NA	NA	TRBV12-3/TRBV12-4	TRBJ1-1	CASSPDGQQAFF	TGTGCCAGCAGTCCCGACGGACAGCAAGCTTTCTTT
few	TRBD2	TRBV4-1	TRBJ2-1	CASSQPRPGLAGEKEFF	TGCGCCAGCAGCCAGCCCCGGCCGGGACTAGCGGGAGAGAAGGAGTTCTTC
NA	TRBD2	TRBV4-1	TRBJ2-2	CASSQDAAIGRAGELFF	TGCGCCAGCAGCCAAGATGCGGCCATCGGGAGGGCCGGGGAGCTGTTTTTT
NA	TRBD2	TRBV6-8	TRBJ2-1	CASKKGRLAGGNEQFF	TGTGCCAGCAAAAAGGGCCGGCTAGCGGGAGGAAATGAGCAGTTCTTC
NA	TRBD1	TRBV19	TRBJ2-5	CASSMWTGLGRETQYF	TGTGCCAGTAGTATGTGGACAGGCCTGGGCAGAGAGACCCAGTACTTC
many	TRBD1	TRBV7-6	TRBJ2-1	CASSSSNLGQSSYNEQFF	TGTGCCAGCAGTTCGTCAAACCTGGGACAGAGCTCCTACAATGAGCAGTTCTTC
NA	NA	TRBV12-3/TRBV12-4	TRBJ1-4	CASSDPGTWGEKLFF	TGTGCCAGCAGTGACCCCGGGACGTGGGGTGAAAAACTGTTTTTT
few	NA	TRBV6-2/TRBV6-3	TRBJ2-5	CASSRLVRISGAQYF	TGTGCCAGCAGTCGGCTCGTGCGGATCTCAGGGGCCCAGTACTTC
NA	NA	TRBV9	TRBJ2-2	CASSTNPGELFF	TGTGCCAGCAGCACCAACCCCGGGGAGCTGTTTTTT
NA	TRBD2	TRBV5-4	TRBJ2-3	CASSPAGGPTDTQYF	TGTGCCAGCAGCCCAGCGGGAGGGCCCACCGATACGCAGTATTTT
few	TRBD2	TRBV12-3/TRBV12-4	TRBJ2-3	CASGRTSGTDTQYF	TGTGCCAGCGGAAGGACTAGCGGCACAGATACGCAGTATTTT
NA	NA	TRBV5-6	TRBJ2-5	CASSLGLAFQETQYF	TGTGCCAGCAGCTTGGGGCTAGCATTCCAAGAGACCCAGTACTTC
NA	NA	TRBV7-9	TRBJ2-3	CASSSRLEPQYF	TGTGCCAGCAGCAGCAGACTTGAACCGCAGTATTTT
few	NA	TRBV19	TRBJ1-1	CASSISSEAFF	TGTGCCAGTAGTATCAGCTCTGAAGCTTTCTTT
many	TRBD1	TRBV19	TRBJ1-6	CATRLTGQGAYSPLHF	TGTGCCACTCGACTTACGGGACAGGGGGCATACTCACCCCTCCACTTT
many	NA	TRBV7-2	TRBJ2-1	CASSPLKDEQFF	TGTGCCAGCAGCCCTCTGAAGGATGAGCAGTTCTTC
few	NA	TRBV11-2	TRBJ2-1	CASSLDRWSSYNEQFF	TGTGCCAGCAGCTTAGATAGATGGAGCTCCTACAATGAGCAGTTCTTC
NA	TRBD1	TRBV29-1	TRBJ2-5	CSPTLFEGARETQYF	TGCAGCCCTACGCTTTTTGAGGGGGCACGAGAGACCCAGTACTTC
many	NA	TRBV11-2	TRBJ2-1	CASSLGLGGGQFF	TGTGCCAGCAGCTTAGGACTCGGGGGTGGGCAGTTCTTC
few	TRBD2	TRBV5-4	TRBJ2-1	CASSLSSGSIYEQFF	TGTGCCAGCAGCTTGAGTAGCGGGAGTATCTATGAGCAGTTCTTC
many	NA	TRBV7-2	TRBJ2-3	CASSLGLVAQSTDTQYF	TGTGCCAGCAGCTTAGGTCTTGTAGCGCAGAGCACAGATACGCAGTATTTT
NA	NA	TRBV28	TRBJ2-3	CASTPGAGYTDTQYF	TGTGCCAGCACCCCTGGGGCAGGGTACACAGATACGCAGTATTTT
many	TRBD2	TRBV4-1	TRBJ2-1	CASSQDRGLAQFF	TGCGCCAGCAGCCAAGATCGAGGACTAGCGCAGTTCTTC
NA	TRBD2	TRBV12-3/TRBV12-4	TRBJ2-3	CASTPDGTSGRTQYF	TGTGCCAGCACTCCTGACGGGACTAGCGGGAGAACGCAGTATTTT
NA	NA	TRBV6-1	TRBJ1-1	CASSYGPKAEAFF	TGTGCCAGCAGTTATGGACCGAAGGCTGAAGCTTTCTTT
once	NA	TRBV5-1	TRBJ2-1	CASSLRGDSPYNEQFF	TGCGCCAGCAGTTTGCGAGGGGACTCCCCCTACAATGAGCAGTTCTTC
NA	TRBD2	TRBV27	TRBJ2-1	CASSSRLAGGINEQFF	TGTGCCAGCAGTTCTAGACTAGCGGGTGGGATCAATGAGCAGTTCTTC
NA	NA	TRBV4-1	TRBJ1-6	CASSQESRPLHF	TGCGCCAGCAGCCAAGAATCTCGGCCCCTCCACTTT
few	NA	TRBV7-2	TRBJ2-5	CASGLILQETQYF	TGTGCCAGCGGACTGATTCTTCAAGAGACCCAGTACTTC
NA	TRBD2	TRBV7-6	TRBJ2-1	CASSFSTSGSNNEQFF	TGTGCCAGCAGCTTCTCGACTAGCGGGTCTAACAATGAGCAGTTCTTC
few	NA	TRBV7-8	TRBJ2-5	CASTGRGSWETQYF	TGTGCCAGCACCGGAAGAGGGTCCTGGGAGACCCAGTACTTC